This T cell receptor beta chain was sequenced for a study of blood T cells in healthy people across ages. Study outcomes and limitations: From one million sequenced T cells, diversity estimates were lower bounds.

A minimum of 6 micrograms of total RNA was extracted per sample. Germline V CDR1 and CDR2: MDHEN, SYDVKM. The CDR3 spans 14 residues. The use of a sample-barcoded 5' primer and a J-beta primer mix characterized a second PCR of 7 to 11 cycles. Per sample, CDR3-containing paired-end reads numbered at least 2.5 million. TCRdb reanalysed the 5' RACE reads using MiXCR and keeps one entry per CDR3 protein. Of about 1.8 million distinct CDR3 sequences listed, 40% to 55% were seen once; the top ten hold approximately 2.1%. About this clonotype itself: Antigen specificity is unknown.

This TCR derives from a woman aged 40 to 49 in good health. The sequenced sample consisted of blood. This chain connects TRBV28 to TRBJ2-3, with D perhaps TRBD1 (5 bases). The J call may be mistaken, given a closer DNA end match to TRBJ1-5. The CDR3 nucleotides read TGTGCCAGCGATTTCGGGTCAGGGCGACAGCCCCAGCATTTT. Translating it yields CASDFGSGRQPQHF.